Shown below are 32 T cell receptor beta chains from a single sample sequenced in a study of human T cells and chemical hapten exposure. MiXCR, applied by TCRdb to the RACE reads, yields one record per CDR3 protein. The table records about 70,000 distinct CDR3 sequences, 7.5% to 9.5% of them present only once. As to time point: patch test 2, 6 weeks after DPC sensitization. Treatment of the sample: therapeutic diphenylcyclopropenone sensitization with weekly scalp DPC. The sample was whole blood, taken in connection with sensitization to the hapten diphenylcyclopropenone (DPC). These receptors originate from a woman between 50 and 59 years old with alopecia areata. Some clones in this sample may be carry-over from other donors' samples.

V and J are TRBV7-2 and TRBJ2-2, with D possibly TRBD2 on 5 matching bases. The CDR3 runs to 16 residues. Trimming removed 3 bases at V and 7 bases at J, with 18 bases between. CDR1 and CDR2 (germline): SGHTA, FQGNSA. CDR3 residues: CASSFSGRSPDGELFF. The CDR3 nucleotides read TGTGCCAGCAGCTTCTCGGGAAGGTCCCCCGACGGGGAGCTGTTTTTT.

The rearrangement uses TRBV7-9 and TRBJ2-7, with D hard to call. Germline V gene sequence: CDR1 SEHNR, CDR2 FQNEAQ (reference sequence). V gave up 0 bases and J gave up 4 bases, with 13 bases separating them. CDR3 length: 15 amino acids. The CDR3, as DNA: TGTGCCAGCAGCTTAGCGCTAGGCATAAAATACGAGCAGTACTTC. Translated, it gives CASSLALGIKYEQYF.

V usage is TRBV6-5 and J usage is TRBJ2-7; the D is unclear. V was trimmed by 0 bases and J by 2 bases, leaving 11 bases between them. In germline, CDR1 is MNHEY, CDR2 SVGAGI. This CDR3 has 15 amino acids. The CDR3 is CASSYSSPYPYEQYF. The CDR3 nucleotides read TGTGCCAGCAGTTACTCGAGCCCCTATCCCTACGAGCAGTACTTC.

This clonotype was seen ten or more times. CDR3 protein: CASSLEGTQPQHF. In DNA form, the CDR3 reads TGTGCCAGCAGTTTGGAGGGAACTCAGCCCCAGCATTTT. This chain uses TRBV12-3 or TRBV12-4 with TRBJ1-5; D remains ambiguous. V was shortened by 3 bases and J by 6 bases, with 9 bases between the two germline ends. This CDR3 has 13 amino acids.

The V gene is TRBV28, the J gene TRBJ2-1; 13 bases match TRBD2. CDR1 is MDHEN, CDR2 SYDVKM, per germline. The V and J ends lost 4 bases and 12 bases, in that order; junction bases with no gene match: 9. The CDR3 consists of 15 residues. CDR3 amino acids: CASSSWTSGRGLQFF. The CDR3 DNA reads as TGTGCCAGCAGTTCTTGGACTAGCGGGAGAGGGTTGCAGTTCTTC.

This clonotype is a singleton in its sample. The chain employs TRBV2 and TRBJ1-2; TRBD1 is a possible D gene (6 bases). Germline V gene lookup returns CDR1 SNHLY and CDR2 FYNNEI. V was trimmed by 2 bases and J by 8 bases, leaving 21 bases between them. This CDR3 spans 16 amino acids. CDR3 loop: CASSESPGPRGGGYTF. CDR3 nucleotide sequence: TGTGCCAGCAGTGAAAGCCCCGGGCCAAGGGGGGGAGGCTACACCTTC.

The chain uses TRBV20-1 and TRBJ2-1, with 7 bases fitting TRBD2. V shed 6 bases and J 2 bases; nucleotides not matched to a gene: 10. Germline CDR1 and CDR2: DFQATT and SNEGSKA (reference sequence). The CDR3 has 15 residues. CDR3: CSAPSAGRTYNEQFF. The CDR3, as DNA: TGCAGTGCCCCCTCAGCGGGGCGCACCTACAATGAGCAGTTCTTC.

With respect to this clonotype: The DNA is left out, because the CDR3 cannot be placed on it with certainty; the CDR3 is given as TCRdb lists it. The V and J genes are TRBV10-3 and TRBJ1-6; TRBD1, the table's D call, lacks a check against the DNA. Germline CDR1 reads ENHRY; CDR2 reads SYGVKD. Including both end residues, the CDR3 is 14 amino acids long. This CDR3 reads CAISTSGGSSPLHF.

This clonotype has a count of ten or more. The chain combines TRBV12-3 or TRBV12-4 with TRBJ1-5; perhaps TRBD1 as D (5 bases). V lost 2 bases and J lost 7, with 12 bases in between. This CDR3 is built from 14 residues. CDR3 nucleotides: TGTGCCAGCAGTTTACAGGGTTCGGGACAGCCCCAGCATTTT. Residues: CASSLQGSGQPQHF.

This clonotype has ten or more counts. CDR3 region: CASRASREKLFF. The DNA of the CDR3 is TGTGCCAGCAGAGCCAGCCGTGAAAAACTGTTTTTT. The rearrangement uses TRBV2 and TRBJ1-4; D remains ambiguous. This CDR3 comprises 12 residues. V dropped 6 bases and J dropped 7 bases, with 9 bases sitting between them. Per the germline V gene, CDR1 is SNHLY and CDR2 is FYNNEI.

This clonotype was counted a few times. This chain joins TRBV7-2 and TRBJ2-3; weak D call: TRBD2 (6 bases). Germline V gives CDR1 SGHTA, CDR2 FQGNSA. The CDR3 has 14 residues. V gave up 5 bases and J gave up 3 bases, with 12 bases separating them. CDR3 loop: CASSREWLTDTQYF. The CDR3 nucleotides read TGTGCCAGCAGCCGGGAGTGGCTGACAGATACGCAGTATTTT.

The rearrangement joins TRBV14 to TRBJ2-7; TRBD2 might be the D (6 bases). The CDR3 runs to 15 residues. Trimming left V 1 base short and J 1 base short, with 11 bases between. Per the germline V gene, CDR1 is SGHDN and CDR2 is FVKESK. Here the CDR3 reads CASSQVGGMSYEQYF. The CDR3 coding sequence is TGTGCCAGCAGCCAAGTAGGAGGGATGTCCTACGAGCAGTACTTC.

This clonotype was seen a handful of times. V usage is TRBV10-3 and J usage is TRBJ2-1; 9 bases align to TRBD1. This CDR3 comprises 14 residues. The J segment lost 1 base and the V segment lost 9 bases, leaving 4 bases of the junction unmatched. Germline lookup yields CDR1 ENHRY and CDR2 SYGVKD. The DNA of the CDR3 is TGTGCCATTCAAGGACAGGGGTCCTACAATGAGCAGTTCTTC. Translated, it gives CAIQGQGSYNEQFF.

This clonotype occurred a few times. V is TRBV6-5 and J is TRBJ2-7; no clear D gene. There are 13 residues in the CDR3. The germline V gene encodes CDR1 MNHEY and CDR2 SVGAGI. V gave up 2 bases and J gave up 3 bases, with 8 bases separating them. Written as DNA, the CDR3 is TGTGCCAGCAGTTACGGAGTACGCTACGAGCAGTACTTC. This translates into CASSYGVRYEQYF.

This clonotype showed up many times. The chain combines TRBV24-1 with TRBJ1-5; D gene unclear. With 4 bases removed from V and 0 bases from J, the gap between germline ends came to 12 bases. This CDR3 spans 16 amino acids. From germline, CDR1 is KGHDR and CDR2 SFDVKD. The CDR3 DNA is TGTGCCACCAGTGACCCCTTGGGATATAGCAATCAGCCCCAGCATTTT. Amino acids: CATSDPLGYSNQPQHF.

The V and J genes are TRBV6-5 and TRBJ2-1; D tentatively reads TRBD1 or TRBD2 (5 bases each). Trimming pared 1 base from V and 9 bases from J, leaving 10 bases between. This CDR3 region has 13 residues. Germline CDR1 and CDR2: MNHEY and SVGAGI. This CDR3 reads CASSYLTGTEQFF. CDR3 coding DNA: TGTGCCAGCAGTTACTTGACCGGGACTGAGCAGTTCTTC.

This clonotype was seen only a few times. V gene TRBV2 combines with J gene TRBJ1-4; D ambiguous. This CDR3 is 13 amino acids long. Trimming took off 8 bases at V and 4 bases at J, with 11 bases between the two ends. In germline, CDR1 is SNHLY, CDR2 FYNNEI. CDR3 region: CASLDGNNEKLFF. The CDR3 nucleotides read TGTGCCAGCCTTGACGGCAATAATGAAAAACTGTTTTTT.

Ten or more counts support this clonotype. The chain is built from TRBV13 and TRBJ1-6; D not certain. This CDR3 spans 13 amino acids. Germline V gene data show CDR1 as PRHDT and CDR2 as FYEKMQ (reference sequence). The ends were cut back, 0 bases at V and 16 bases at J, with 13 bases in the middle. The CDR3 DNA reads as TGTGCCAGCAGCTTAGGAGATCGGGATGCTCTCCACTTT. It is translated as CASSLGDRDALHF.

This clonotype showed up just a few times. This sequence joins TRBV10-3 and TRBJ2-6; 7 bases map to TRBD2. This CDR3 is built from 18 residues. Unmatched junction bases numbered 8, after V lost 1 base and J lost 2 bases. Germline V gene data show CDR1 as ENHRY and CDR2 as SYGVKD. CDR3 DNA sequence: TGTGCCATCAGTGAGTGGGGGGGTACCCGGCCTGGGGCCAACGTCCTGACTTTC. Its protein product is CAISEWGGTRPGANVLTF.

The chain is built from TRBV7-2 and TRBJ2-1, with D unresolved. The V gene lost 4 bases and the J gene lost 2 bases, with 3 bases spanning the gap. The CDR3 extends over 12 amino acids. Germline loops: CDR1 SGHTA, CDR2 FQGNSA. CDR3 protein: CASSSPYNEQFF. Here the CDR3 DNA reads TGTGCCAGCAGCTCCCCCTACAATGAGCAGTTCTTC.

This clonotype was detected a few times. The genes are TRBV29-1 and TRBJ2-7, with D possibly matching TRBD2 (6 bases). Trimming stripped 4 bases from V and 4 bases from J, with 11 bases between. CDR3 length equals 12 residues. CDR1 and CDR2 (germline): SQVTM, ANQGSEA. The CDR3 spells CSVAVGRYEQYF. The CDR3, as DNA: TGCAGCGTTGCCGTGGGGAGGTACGAGCAGTACTTC.

This chain's CDR3 is CASSEPDRSTGELFF. The CDR3 nucleotides are TGTGCCAGCAGTGAACCCGACCGGAGCACCGGGGAGCTGTTTTTT. The chain combines TRBV2 with TRBJ2-2; D not resolved. The CDR3 totals 15 residues. Trimming stripped 2 bases from V and 4 bases from J, with 11 bases between. Germline CDR1 reads SNHLY; CDR2 reads FYNNEI.

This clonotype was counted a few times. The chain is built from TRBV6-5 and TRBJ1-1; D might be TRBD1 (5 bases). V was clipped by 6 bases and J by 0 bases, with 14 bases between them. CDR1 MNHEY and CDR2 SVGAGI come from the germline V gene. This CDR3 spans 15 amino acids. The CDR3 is CASSHGGGLNTEAFF. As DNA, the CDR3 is TGTGCCAGCAGCCACGGGGGAGGATTGAACACTGAAGCTTTCTTT.

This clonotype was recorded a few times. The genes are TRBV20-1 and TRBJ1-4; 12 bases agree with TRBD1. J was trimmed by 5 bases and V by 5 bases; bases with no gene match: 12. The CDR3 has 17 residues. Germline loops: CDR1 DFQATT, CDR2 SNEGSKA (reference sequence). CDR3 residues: CSARNPGTGGGNEKLFF. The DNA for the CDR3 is TGCAGTGCTCGAAATCCCGGGACAGGGGGCGGGAATGAAAAACTGTTTTTT.

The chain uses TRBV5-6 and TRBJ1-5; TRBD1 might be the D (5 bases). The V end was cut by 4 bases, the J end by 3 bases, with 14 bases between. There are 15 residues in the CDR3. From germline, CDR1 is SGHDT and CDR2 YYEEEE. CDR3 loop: CASSLGPDNNQPQHF. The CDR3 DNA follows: TGTGCCAGCAGCCTGGGACCTGATAACAATCAGCCCCAGCATTTT.

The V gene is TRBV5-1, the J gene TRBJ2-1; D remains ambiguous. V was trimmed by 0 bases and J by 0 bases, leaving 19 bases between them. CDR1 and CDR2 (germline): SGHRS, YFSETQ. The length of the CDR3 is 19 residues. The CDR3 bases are TGCGCCAGCAGCTTGGGATATCTTGACCCTCCGAGCTCCTACAATGAGCAGTTCTTC. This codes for CASSLGYLDPPSSYNEQFF.

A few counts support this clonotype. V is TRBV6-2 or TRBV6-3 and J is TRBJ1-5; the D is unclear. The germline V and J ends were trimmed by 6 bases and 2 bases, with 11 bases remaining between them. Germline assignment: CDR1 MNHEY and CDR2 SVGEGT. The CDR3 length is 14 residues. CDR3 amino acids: CASSQGRGNQPQHF. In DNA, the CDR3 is TGTGCCAGCAGCCAAGGACGGGGCAATCAGCCCCAGCATTTT.

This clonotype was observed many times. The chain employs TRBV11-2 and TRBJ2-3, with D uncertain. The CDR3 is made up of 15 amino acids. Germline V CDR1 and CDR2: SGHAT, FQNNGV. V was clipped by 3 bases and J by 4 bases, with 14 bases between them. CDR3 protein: CASSLVGRVADTQYF. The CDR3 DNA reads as TGTGCCAGCAGCTTGGTGGGCCGAGTAGCAGATACGCAGTATTTT. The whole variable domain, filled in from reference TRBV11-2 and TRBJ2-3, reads EAGVAQSPRYKIIEKRQSVAFWCNPISGHATLYWYQQILGQGPKLLIQFQNNGVVDDSQLPKDRFSAERLKGVDSTLKIQPAKLEDSAVYLCASSLVGRVADTQYFGPGTRLTVL.

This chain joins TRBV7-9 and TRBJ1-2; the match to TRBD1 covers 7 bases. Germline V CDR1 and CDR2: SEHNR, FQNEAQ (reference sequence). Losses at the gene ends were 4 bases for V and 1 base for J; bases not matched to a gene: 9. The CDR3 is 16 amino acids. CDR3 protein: CASSSYRGQSNYGYTF. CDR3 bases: TGTGCCAGCAGCTCATACAGGGGACAGAGTAACTATGGCTACACCTTC. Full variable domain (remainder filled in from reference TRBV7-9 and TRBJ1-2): DTGVSQNPRHKITKRGQNVTFRCDPISEHNRLYWYRQTLGQGPEFLTYFQNEAQLEKSRLLSDRFSAERPKGSFSTLEIQRTEQGDSAMYLCASSSYRGQSNYGYTFGSGTRLTVV.

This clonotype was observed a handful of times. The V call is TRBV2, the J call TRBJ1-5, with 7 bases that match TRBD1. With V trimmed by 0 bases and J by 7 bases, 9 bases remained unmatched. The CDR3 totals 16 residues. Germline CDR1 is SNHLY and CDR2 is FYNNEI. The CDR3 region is CASSEAIGQARQPQHF. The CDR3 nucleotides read TGTGCCAGCAGTGAAGCGATTGGACAGGCGAGGCAGCCCCAGCATTTT.

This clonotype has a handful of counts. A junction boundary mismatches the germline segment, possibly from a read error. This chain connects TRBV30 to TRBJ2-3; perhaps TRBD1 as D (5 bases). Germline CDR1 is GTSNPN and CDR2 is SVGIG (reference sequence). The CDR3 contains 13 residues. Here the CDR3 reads CAWSVLATGTQYF. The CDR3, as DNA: TGTGCCTGGAGTGTACTGGCCACAGGTACGCAGTATTTT.

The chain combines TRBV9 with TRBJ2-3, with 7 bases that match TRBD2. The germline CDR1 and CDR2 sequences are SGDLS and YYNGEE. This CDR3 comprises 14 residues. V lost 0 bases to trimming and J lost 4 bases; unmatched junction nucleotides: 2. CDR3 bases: TGTGCCAGCAGCGTAGCGGCGGGAGCAGATACGCAGTATTTT. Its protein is CASSVAAGADTQYF.